The present TCR beta chain was sequenced within a study of cytomegalovirus exposure and HLA in healthy donors. V was pared by 6 bases and J by 4 bases, with 5 bases of the junction left unmatched. Germline V gene data show CDR1 as MNHEY and CDR2 as SVGAGI. The CDR3 covers 14 residues. Here immunoSEQ multiplex PCR was the method, and the copy in TCRdb shows in-frame clones only, minus some. This sample has about 63,000 clones, with roughly 90% found just once. Study-level findings and limits: Researchers counted around 180 TCR beta chains as cytomegalovirus-associated. Reports showed the classifier diagnosing cytomegalovirus status with high specificity and sensitivity.

Note on this clone: The antigen is not known.

This TCR was sampled from a woman in her late teens or twenties in good health and CMV-seronegative. Source material: PBMCs. The chain carries TRBV6-5 and TRBJ1-4; TRBD1 matches 7 bases. DNA for the CDR3: TGTGCCAGCAGCCCGGGACAGTATAATGAAAAACTGTTTTTT. Protein: CASSPGQYNEKLFF.